The 16 T cell receptor beta chains below were found in one sample sequenced in a study of read filtering for tumor transcriptome and immune sequencing. Molecular barcoded adaptors covering alpha/delta and beta/gamma chains were used on 400 to 450 ng RNA. TCRdb re-called the reads with MiXCR, one entry per CDR3 protein. This sample has tens of thousands of distinct CDR3 sequences, with 20% to 25% found just once. Source material: a population of CD138-negative cells sorted from bone marrow. These receptors all come from a donor at least 40 years old with multiple myeloma.

This clonotype was seen ten or more times. This chain joins TRBV28 and TRBJ2-4; 11 nucleotides match TRBD1. Germline values: CDR1 MDHEN, CDR2 SYDVKM. CDR3 length equals 20 residues. Germline trimming cut 3 bases from V and 9 bases from J; bases unmatched to any gene: 22. The CDR3 reads CASSFRGLEPGQGVKGIQYF. Written as DNA, the CDR3 is TGTGCCAGCAGTTTCCGAGGTTTGGAACCGGGACAGGGGGTTAAGGGCATTCAGTACTTC.

The rearrangement joins TRBV5-1 to TRBJ1-2, with D perhaps matching TRBD1 (5 bases). V lost 7 bases and J 6 bases, leaving 22 bases between the germline ends. The CDR3 loop spans 15 amino acids. The germline V gene encodes CDR1 SGHRS and CDR2 YFSETQ. CDR3 in amino acids: CASGGWDRGWNGYTF. CDR3 in DNA: TGCGCCAGCGGGGGTTGGGACCGAGGATGGAATGGCTACACCTTC.

Many counts were recorded for this clonotype. V and J are TRBV4-1 and TRBJ2-3, with D unclear. Trimming cost V 1 base and J 4 bases, with 9 bases left between them. The CDR3 extends over 14 amino acids. Germline V CDR1 and CDR2: MGHRA, YSYEKL. The CDR3 reads CASSQARSADTQYF. As DNA, the CDR3 is TGCGCCAGCAGCCAAGCCCGAAGTGCAGATACGCAGTATTTT.

In this sample, this clonotype turned up many times. One junction end does not reproduce the germline sequence, and a read error may be involved. The genes are TRBV3-1 and TRBJ2-1; a weak D match, TRBD1 (5 bases). CDR1 and CDR2 from the germline V gene are LGHDT and YNNKEL (reference sequence). CDR3 length equals 12 residues. In nucleotides, the CDR3 is TGTGCCAGCAGCCAAGGGACACGCATCATGATCTTC. This sequence encodes CASSQGTRIMIF.

About this clonotype: This may be a read error, as it is one base from a much larger clone. The chain carries TRBV30 and TRBJ1-1, with 7 bases identical to TRBD1. CDR1 and CDR2 (germline): GTSNPN, SVGIG (reference sequence). The CDR3 contains 14 residues. CDR3 amino acids: CAWSRDRERGKALF. In DNA, the CDR3 is TGTGCCTGGAGCCGCGACAGGGAAAGGGGAAAAGCTTTATTT.

This clonotype was recorded at least ten times. V is TRBV27 and J is TRBJ2-7; D may match TRBD1 or TRBD2 (5 bases each). Trimming stripped 8 bases from V and 4 bases from J, with 15 bases between. The V gene's germline CDR1 is MNHEY and CDR2 SMNVEV (reference sequence). The CDR3 runs to 13 residues. For the CDR3, the DNA is TGTGCCAGCGGGGCCGGGGATTCGTACGAGCAGTACTTC. It translates to CASGAGDSYEQYF.

The genes are TRBV5-4 and TRBJ1-1, with 9 bases identical to TRBD1. V gave up 4 bases and J gave up 1 base; unmatched junction bases: 8. The CDR3 has 16 amino acids. Germline V gene data show CDR1 as SGHNT and CDR2 as YYREEE (reference sequence). CDR3 region: CASSSDRGSGNTEAFF. The CDR3 region has the DNA TGTGCCAGCAGCAGTGACAGGGGGTCAGGGAACACTGAAGCTTTCTTT.

In its sample, this clonotype was seen many times. The chain's CDR3 is CASSWGRSKNIQYF. CDR3 DNA: TGTGCCAGCAGTTGGGGCCGGAGCAAAAACATTCAGTACTTC. The chain is built from TRBV28 and TRBJ2-4, with D possibly being TRBD1 (5 bases). Trimming shortened V by 4 bases and J by 3 bases, and 10 bases separated the two germline ends. The CDR3 spans 14 residues. Germline lookup yields CDR1 MDHEN and CDR2 SYDVKM.

This clonotype came up many times. This rearrangement joins TRBV5-1 to TRBJ1-1; TRBD1 might be the D (5 bases). Germline assignment: CDR1 SGHRS and CDR2 YFSETQ. The CDR3 sequence is 14 residues long. Trimming removed 0 bases from V and 1 base from J, with 7 bases in between. CDR3 region: CASSLGGENTEAFF. The CDR3 bases are TGCGCCAGCAGCTTGGGGGGGGAGAACACTGAAGCTTTCTTT.

Ten or more counts support this clonotype. The chain couples TRBV20-1 to TRBJ2-3; 8 positions match TRBD2. The germline V gene has CDR1 DFQATT and CDR2 SNEGSKA (reference sequence). The CDR3 is 15 residues long. The J segment lost 6 bases and the V segment lost 3 bases, leaving 11 bases of the junction unmatched. CDR3 coding DNA: TGCAGTGCTAGGAATCCAGCGGGGGAGGGGGATACGCAGTATTTT. This sequence encodes CSARNPAGEGDTQYF.

Note on this clonotype: This may be a read error: a much more frequent sequence differs by one nucleotide. The chain joins TRBV29-1 to TRBJ2-3; the D is unclear. CDR3 size: 13 residues. Germline V CDR1 and CDR2: SQVTM, ANQGSEA. CDR3 bases: TGCGGCGTGCACCTGGGGATGTGGGATACGCAGTATTTT. Its protein product is CGVHLGMWDTQYF.

This clonotype was seen many times. This rearrangement joins TRBV6-1 to TRBJ1-4, with no clear D. V shed 1 base and J shed 4 bases, with 7 bases lying between them. The CDR3 extends over 14 amino acids. The germline CDR1 and CDR2 sequences are MNHNS and SASEGT. CDR3 nucleotide sequence: TGTGCCAGCAGTGAAGTTCCGGATAATGAAAAACTGTTTTTT. Its translation is CASSEVPDNEKLFF.

This clonotype has ten or more counts. V usage is TRBV29-1 and J usage is TRBJ2-2, with 9 bases matching TRBD1. This CDR3 contains 14 residues. The V segment lost 4 bases and the J segment 5 bases; nucleotides outside the gene matches: 5. Germline values: CDR1 SQVTM, CDR2 ANQGSEA. CDR3 in DNA: TGCAGCGTTGTAGGGACAGGGCCAACCGGGGAGCTGTTTTTT. Translating gives CSVVGTGPTGELFF.

The table lists this clonotype with many counts. The chain links TRBV19 to TRBJ2-1; tentatively, D is TRBD1 (5 bases). Germline loops: CDR1 LNHDA, CDR2 SQIVND (reference sequence). Trimming removed 3 bases from V and 12 bases from J, with 15 bases in between. This CDR3 is 13 amino acids long. As DNA, the CDR3 is TGTGCCAGTAGTATTACCCCAGGGTTTTCGCAGTTCTTC. As protein: CASSITPGFSQFF.

The table lists this clonotype with a few counts. The V call is TRBV6-6, the J call TRBJ1-5; D is uncertain. The CDR3 is 13 residues long. V was clipped by 5 bases and J by 6 bases, with 11 bases between them. Germline-derived CDR1 and CDR2 are MNHNY and SVGAGI (reference sequence). In DNA, the CDR3 is TGTGCCAGCAGTCAGTACGGGGTTCAGCCCCAGCATTTT. Protein sequence: CASSQYGVQPQHF.

In this sample, this clonotype turned up a few times. It is likely a read error, because the conserved phenylalanine at the end of the CDR3 is missing. The gene calls are TRBV12-3 or TRBV12-4 and TRBJ2-5, with D possibly called TRBD1 or TRBD2 (6 bases each). Trimming took 3 bases from V and 5 from J, leaving 13 bases between them. The CDR3 is made up of 14 amino acids. CDR3 DNA: TGTGCCAGCAGTTTTCTGGGGGGCTGGGAGACCCAGTACTGC. Its protein product is CASSFLGGWETQYC.